This TCR beta chain was documented in a study of Ad26.COV2.S vaccination and SARS-CoV-2 variants. The repertoire was sequenced with immunoSEQ multiplex PCR; TCRdb's copy has only in-frame clones and lacks some. Of approximately 300,000 clones in the sample, around 85% are singletons; the top ten hold 2.1%. Treatment given: some 19 received Ad26.COV2.S at low or high dose, single or two shots; about five received placebo; per-sample allocation not given. Day 63 following the first vaccine or placebo injection was when the samples were taken. V was pared by 2 bases and J by 0 bases, with 3 bases of the junction left unmatched. Germline V CDR1 and CDR2: SNHLY, FYNNEI. The CDR3 is 15 amino acids.

The source of this sequence is a person between 18 and 60 years old who received the Ad26.COV2.S COVID-19 vaccine or a placebo. The sample in question was peripheral blood, obtained in a trial of Ad26.COV2.S vaccine versus placebo. This rearrangement joins TRBV2 to TRBJ1-1; 7 bases are a match to TRBD1. DNA for the CDR3: TGTGCCAGCAGTGAACAGGGGGGTGTGAACACTGAAGCTTTCTTT. This sequence encodes CASSEQGGVNTEAFF.